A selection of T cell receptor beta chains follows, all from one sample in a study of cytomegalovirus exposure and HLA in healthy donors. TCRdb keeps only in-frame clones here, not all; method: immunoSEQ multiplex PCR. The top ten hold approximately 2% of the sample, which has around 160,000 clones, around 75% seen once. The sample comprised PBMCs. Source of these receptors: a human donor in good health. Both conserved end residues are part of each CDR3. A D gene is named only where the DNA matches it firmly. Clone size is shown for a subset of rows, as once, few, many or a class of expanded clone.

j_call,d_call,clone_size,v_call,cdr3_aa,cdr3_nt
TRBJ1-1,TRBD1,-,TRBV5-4,CASIRTGSNTEAFF,TGTGCCAGCATCCGGACAGGGAGTAACACTGAAGCTTTCTTT
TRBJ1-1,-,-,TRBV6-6,CASSYSTQGNRAFF,TGTGCCAGCAGTTACTCGACACAGGGCAATCGAGCTTTCTTT
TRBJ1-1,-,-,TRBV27,CASSLQRNTEAFF,TGTGCCAGCAGTCTACAGAGAAACACTGAAGCTTTCTTT
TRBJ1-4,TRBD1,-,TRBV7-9,CASSQDRGTNEKLFF,TGTGCCAGCAGCCAGGACAGGGGAACTAATGAAAAACTGTTTTTT
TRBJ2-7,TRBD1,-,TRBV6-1,CASASGQGPCEQYF,TGTGCCAGCGCCTCCGGACAGGGGCCATGCGAGCAGTACTTC
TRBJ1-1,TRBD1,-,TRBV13,CASSSSGGATEAFF,TGTGCCAGCAGCTCCTCAGGGGGCGCGACTGAAGCTTTCTTT
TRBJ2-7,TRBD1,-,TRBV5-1,CASSLVQGVIDEQYF,TGCGCCAGCAGCTTGGTTCAGGGGGTTATCGACGAGCAGTACTTC
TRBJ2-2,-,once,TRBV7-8,CASSLVGGLTGELFF,TGTGCCAGCAGCTTAGTTGGCGGTTTGACCGGGGAGCTGTTTTTT
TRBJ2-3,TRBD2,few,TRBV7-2,CASSLSAGGMTDTQYF,TGTGCCAGCAGCTTGTCAGCGGGGGGAATGACAGATACGCAGTATTTT
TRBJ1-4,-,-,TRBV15,CATSSPLRPTNEKLFF,TGTGCCACCAGCAGCCCTCTGAGGCCCACTAATGAAAAACTGTTTTTT
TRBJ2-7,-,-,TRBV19,CATSRAEDHEQYF,TGTGCCACTTCCAGGGCAGAAGACCACGAGCAGTACTTC
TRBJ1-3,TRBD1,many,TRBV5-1,CASSLTGQGGNTIYF,TGCGCCAGCAGCTTGACGGGACAGGGTGGAAACACCATATATTTT
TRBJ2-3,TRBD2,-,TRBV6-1,CASSGAGELDTQYF,TGTGCCAGCAGTGGTGCGGGGGAGTTGGATACGCAGTATTTT
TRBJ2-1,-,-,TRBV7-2,CARYLGLNYNEQFF,TGTGCCAGATACCTCGGACTCAACTACAATGAGCAGTTCTTC
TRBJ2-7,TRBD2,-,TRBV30,CAWSLSGGAVDEQYF,TGTGCCTGGAGCCTGAGCGGGGGGGCCGTAGACGAGCAGTACTTC
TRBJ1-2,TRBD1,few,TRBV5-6,CASSLQAGGVYGYTF,TGTGCCAGCAGCTTGCAGGCAGGGGGAGTATATGGCTACACCTTC
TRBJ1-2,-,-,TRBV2,CASSSQQNYGYTF,TGTGCCAGCAGCTCCCAACAGAACTATGGCTACACCTTC
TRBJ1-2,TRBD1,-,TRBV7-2,CASSLDRGDGYTF,TGTGCCAGCAGCTTAGACAGGGGTGATGGCTACACCTTC
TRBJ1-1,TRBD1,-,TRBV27,CASSSGQGARTEAFF,TGTGCCAGCAGTTCGGGACAGGGCGCGAGGACTGAAGCTTTCTTT
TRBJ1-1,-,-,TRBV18,CASSPDLARQSNTEAFF,TGTGCCAGCTCACCCGATCTCGCTCGACAGTCGAACACTGAAGCTTTCTTT
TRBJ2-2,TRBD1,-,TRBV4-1,CASSQDGTTGVVTGELFF,TGCGCCAGCAGCCAAGATGGGACAACAGGGGTGGTCACCGGGGAGCTGTTTTTT
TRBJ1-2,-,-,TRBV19,CASSPHDRPNSNYGYTF,TGTGCCAGTAGTCCCCATGACAGGCCTAATTCTAACTATGGCTACACCTTC
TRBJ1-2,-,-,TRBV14,CASSPLGQSLNYGYTF,TGTGCCAGCAGCCCCCTTGGCCAGTCTCTTAACTATGGCTACACCTTC
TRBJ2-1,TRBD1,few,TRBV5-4,CASSYAPGQGGDEQFF,TGTGCCAGCAGTTACGCCCCGGGACAGGGGGGCGATGAGCAGTTCTTC
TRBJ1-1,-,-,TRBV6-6,CASSYSGGADTEAFF,TGTGCCAGCAGTTACTCTGGAGGGGCGGACACTGAAGCTTTCTTT
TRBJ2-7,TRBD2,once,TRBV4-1,CASSQDWTSGTYEQYF,TGCGCCAGCAGCCAAGACTGGACTAGCGGTACCTACGAGCAGTACTTC
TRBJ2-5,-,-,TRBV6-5,CASSPPGVETQYF,TGTGCCAGCAGTCCCCCAGGGGTAGAGACCCAGTACTTC
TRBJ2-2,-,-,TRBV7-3,CASSLGGRYTGELFF,TGTGCCAGCAGCTTAGGTGGGAGATACACCGGGGAGCTGTTTTTT
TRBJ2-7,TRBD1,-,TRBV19,CTSSGRTGDYEQYF,TGTACCAGTAGTGGCCGGACAGGGGACTACGAGCAGTACTTC
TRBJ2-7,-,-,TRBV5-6,CASSAWGVVEQYF,TGTGCCAGCAGTGCCTGGGGGGTGGTTGAGCAGTACTTC
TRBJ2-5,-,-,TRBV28,CASSSPSQETQYF,TGTGCCAGCAGTTCGCCCAGTCAAGAGACCCAGTACTTC
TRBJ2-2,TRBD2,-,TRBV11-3,CASSLAGGTTGELFF,TGTGCCAGCAGCTTAGCGGGGGGAACCACCGGGGAGCTGTTTTTT